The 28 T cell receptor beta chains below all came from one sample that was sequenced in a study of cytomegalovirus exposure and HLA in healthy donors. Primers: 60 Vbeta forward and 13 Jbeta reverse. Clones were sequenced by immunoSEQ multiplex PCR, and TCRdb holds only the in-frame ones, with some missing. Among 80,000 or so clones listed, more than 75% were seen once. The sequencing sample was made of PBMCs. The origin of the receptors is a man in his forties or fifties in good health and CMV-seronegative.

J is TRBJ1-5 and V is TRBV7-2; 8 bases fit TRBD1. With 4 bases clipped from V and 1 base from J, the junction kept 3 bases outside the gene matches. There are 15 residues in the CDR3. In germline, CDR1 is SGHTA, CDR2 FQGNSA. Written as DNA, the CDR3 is TGTGCCAGCAGCTCGACAGGGGTCAGCAATCAGCCCCAGCATTTT. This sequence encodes CASSSTGVSNQPQHF.

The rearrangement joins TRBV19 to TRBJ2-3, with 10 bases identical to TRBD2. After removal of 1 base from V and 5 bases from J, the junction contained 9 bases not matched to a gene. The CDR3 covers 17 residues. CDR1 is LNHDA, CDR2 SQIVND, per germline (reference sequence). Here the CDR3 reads CASSIVQAGGPQDTQYF. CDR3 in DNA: TGTGCCAGTAGTATAGTTCAAGCGGGGGGGCCTCAAGATACGCAGTATTTT.

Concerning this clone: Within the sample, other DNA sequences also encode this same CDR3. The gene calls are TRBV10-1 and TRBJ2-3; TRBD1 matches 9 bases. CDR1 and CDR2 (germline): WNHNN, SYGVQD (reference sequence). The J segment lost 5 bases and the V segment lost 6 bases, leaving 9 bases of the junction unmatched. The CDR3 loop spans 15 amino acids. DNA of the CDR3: TGCGCCAGCAGCGCGGGACAGGGAGGAAGAGATACGCAGTATTTT. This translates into CASSAGQGGRDTQYF.

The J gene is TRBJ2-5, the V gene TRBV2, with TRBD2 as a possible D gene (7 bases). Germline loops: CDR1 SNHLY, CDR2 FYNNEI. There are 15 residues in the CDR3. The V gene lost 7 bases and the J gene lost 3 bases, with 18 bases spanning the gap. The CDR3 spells CASTVGGAREETQYF. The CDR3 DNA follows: TGTGCCAGCACCGTTGGGGGGGCGAGGGAAGAGACCCAGTACTTC.

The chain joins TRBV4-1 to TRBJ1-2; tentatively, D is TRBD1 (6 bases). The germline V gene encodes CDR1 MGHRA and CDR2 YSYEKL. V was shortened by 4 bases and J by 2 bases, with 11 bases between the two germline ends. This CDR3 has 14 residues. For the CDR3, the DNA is TGCGCCAGCAGCCCCCCGACAGGAAACTATGGCTACACCTTC. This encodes CASSPPTGNYGYTF.

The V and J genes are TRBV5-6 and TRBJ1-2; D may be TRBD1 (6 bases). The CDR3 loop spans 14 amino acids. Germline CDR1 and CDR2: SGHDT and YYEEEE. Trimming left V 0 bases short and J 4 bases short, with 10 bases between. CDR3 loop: CASSLDRVLYGYTF. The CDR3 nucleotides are TGTGCCAGCAGCTTGGACAGGGTCCTCTATGGCTACACCTTC.

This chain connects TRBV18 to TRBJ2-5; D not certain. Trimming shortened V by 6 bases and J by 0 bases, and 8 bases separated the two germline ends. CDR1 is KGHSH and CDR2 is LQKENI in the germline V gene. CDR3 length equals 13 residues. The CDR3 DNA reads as TGTGCCAGCTCCCCGACACACCAAGAGACCCAGTACTTC. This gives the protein CASSPTHQETQYF.

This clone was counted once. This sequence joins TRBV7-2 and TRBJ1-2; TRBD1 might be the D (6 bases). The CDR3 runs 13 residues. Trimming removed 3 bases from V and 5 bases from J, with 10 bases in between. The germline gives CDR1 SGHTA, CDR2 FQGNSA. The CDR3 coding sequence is TGTGCCAGCAGCTTTGAGGGGGTATATGGCTACACCTTC. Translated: CASSFEGVYGYTF.

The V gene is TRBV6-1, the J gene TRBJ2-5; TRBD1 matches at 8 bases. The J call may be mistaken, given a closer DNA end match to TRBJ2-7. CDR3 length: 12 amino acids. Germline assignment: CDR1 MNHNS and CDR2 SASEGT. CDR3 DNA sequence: TGTGCCAGCAAGGACAGGGCCTACGAGCAGTACTTC. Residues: CASKDRAYEQYF.

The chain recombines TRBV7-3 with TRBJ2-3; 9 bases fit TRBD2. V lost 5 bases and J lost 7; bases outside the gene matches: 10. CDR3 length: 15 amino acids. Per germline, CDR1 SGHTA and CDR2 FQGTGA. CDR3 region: CASSLAGSPSYTQYF. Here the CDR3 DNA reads TGTGCCAGCAGCCTAGCGGGAAGCCCGTCATATACGCAGTATTTT.

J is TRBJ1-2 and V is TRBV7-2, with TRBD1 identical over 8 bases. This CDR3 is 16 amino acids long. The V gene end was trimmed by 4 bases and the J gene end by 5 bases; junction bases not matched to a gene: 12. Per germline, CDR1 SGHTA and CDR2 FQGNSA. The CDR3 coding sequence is TGTGCCAGCAGCTCCACAGGACAGGGTGGATGGTATGGCTACACCTTC. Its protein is CASSSTGQGGWYGYTF.

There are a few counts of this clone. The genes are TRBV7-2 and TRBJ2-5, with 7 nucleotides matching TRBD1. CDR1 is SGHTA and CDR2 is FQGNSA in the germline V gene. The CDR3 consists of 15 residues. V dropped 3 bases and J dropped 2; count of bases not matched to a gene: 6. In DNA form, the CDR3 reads TGTGCCAGCAGCTTTTACACAGGGGAACAAGAGACCCAGTACTTC. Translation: CASSFYTGEQETQYF.

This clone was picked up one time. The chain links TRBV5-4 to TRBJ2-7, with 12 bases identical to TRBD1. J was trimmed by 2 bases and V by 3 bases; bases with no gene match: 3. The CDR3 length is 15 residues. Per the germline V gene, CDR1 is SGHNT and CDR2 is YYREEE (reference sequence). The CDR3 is CASSSGQGAAYEQYF. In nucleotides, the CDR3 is TGTGCCAGCAGCTCGGGACAGGGGGCGGCCTACGAGCAGTACTTC.

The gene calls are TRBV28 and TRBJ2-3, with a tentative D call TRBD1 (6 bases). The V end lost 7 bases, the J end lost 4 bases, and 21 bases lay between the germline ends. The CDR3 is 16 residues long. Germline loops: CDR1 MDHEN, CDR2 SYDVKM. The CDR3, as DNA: TGTGCCAGCACAGGGACACTCCGAGCAGGGGCAGATACGCAGTATTTT. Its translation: CASTGTLRAGADTQYF.

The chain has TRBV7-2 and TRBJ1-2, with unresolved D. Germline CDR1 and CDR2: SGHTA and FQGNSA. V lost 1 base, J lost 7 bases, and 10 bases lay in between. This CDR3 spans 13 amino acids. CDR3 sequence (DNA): TGTGCCAGCAGCTTAGGCACAGCCCCTGGCTACACCTTC. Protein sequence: CASSLGTAPGYTF.

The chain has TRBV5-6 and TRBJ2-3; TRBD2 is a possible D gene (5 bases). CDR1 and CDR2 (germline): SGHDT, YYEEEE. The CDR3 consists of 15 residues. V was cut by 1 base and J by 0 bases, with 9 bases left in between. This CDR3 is CASSLRAGSTDTQYF. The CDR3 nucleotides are TGTGCCAGCAGCTTGCGGGCGGGTAGCACAGATACGCAGTATTTT.

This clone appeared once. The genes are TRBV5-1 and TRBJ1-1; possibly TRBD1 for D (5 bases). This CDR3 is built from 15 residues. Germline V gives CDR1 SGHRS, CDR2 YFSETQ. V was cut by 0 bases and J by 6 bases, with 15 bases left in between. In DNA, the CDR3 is TGCGCCAGCAGCTTGGAAGGGGCCGGTGGGCCTGAAGCTTTCTTT. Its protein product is CASSLEGAGGPEAFF.

DNA of the CDR3: TGTGCCAGCAGCCAGAAACCGGGACAGGGGGATGAAAAACTGTTTTTT. It encodes CASSQKPGQGDEKLFF. The chain joins TRBV7-2 to TRBJ1-4; 11 nucleotides agree with TRBD1. CDR1 SGHTA and CDR2 FQGNSA come from the germline V gene. This CDR3 has 16 residues. The J segment lost 6 bases and the V segment lost 5 bases, leaving 8 bases of the junction unmatched.

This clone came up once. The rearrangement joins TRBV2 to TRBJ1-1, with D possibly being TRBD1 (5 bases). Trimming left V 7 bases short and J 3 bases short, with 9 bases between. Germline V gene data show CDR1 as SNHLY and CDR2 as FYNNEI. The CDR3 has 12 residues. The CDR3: CASTWGDTEAFF. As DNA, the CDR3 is TGTGCCAGCACCTGGGGGGACACTGAAGCTTTCTTT.

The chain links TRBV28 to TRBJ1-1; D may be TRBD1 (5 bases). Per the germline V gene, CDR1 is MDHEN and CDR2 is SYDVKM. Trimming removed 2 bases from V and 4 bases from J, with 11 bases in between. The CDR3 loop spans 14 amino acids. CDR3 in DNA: TGTGCCAGCAGTTTACAGGGTCTAGTCACTGAAGCTTTCTTT. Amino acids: CASSLQGLVTEAFF.

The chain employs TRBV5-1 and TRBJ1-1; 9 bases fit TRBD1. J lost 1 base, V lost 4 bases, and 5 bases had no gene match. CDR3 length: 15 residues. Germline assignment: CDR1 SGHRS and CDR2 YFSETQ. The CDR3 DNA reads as TGCGCCAGCAGCCCTCGGACAGGGGCGAACACTGAAGCTTTCTTT. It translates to CASSPRTGANTEAFF.

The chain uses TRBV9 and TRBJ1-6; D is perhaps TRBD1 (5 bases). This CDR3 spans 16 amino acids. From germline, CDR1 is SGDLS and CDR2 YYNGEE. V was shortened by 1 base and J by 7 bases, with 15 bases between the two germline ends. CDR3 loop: CASSVRAGLTNSPLHF. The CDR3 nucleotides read TGTGCCAGCAGCGTACGAGCGGGACTCACCAATTCACCCCTCCACTTT.

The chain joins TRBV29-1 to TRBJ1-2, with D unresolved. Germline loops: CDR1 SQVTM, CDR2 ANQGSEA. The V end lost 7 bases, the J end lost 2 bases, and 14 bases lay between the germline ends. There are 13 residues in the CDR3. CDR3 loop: CSARGNTNYGYTF. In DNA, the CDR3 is TGCAGCGCGCGAGGGAATACCAACTATGGCTACACCTTC.

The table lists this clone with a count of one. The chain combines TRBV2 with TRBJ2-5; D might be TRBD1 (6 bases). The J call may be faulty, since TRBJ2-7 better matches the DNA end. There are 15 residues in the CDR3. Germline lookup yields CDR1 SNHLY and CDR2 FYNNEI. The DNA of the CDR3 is TGTGCCAGCAGTGAAGCTCGTCACAGGGAGTACGAGCAGTACTTC. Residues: CASSEARHREYEQYF.

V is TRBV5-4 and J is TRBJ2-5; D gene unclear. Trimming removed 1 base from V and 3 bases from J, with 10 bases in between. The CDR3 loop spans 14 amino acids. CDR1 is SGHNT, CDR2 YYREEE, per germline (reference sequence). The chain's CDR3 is CASSLIATEETQYF. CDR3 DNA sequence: TGTGCCAGCAGCTTGATCGCCACTGAAGAGACCCAGTACTTC.

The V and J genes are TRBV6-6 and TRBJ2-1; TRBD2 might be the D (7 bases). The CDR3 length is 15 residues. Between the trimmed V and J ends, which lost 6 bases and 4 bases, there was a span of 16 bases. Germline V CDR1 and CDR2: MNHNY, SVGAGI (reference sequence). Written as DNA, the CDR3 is TGTGCCAGCAGCCTGTACGGGGGGCAGTACAATGAGCAGTTCTTC. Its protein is CASSLYGGQYNEQFF.

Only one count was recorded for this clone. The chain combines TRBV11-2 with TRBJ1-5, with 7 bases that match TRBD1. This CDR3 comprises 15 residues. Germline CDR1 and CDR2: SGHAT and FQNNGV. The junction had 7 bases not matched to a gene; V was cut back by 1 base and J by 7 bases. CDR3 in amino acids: CASSLGTGVRQPQHF. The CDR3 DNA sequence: TGTGCCAGCAGCTTAGGAACAGGGGTTCGCCAGCCCCAGCATTTT.

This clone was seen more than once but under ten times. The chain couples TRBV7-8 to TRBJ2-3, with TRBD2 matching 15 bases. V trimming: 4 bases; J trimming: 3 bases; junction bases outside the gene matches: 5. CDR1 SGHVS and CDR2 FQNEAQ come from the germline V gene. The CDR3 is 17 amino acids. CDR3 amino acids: CASSSGTSGGLTDTQYF. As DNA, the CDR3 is TGTGCCAGCAGCTCGGGGACTAGCGGGGGGCTTACAGATACGCAGTATTTT.